Detailed here is one T cell receptor beta chain. Its antigen is unidentified. V gave up 0 bases and J gave up 4 bases; unmatched junction bases: 7. CDR3 size: 15 residues. CDR1 is SGDLS and CDR2 is YYNGEE in the germline V gene. These data belong to a study of cytomegalovirus exposure and HLA in healthy donors. Study background: Counted in an early data release were 75 million to 85 million unique TCRs from HLA-typed donors.

Primers included in the PCR were 60 Vbeta and 13 Jbeta primers. Sequencing used immunoSEQ multiplex PCR; TCRdb keeps in-frame clones, though not all of them. The table includes about 190,000 clones, 77% detected once. Whole-study results and caveats: Reportedly, HLA-A and HLA-B alleles of most subjects were accurately predicted from TCR beta.

The sequenced sample consisted of PBMCs. The chain has TRBV9 and TRBJ2-7; TRBD2 matches 7 bases. This TCR came from a woman in her twenties or thirties in good health and CMV-seropositive. The CDR3 region has the DNA TGTGCCAGCAGCGTAGGGGGGGAGGGCCGTTACGAGCAGTACTTC. Residues: CASSVGGEGRYEQYF. Full variable domain (missing parts from reference TRBV9 and TRBJ2-7): DSGVTQTPKHLITATGQRVTLRCSPRSGDLSVYWYQQSLDQGLQFLIQYYNGEERAKGNILERFSAQQFPDLHSELNLSSLELGDSALYFCASSVGGEGRYEQYFGPGTRLTVT.